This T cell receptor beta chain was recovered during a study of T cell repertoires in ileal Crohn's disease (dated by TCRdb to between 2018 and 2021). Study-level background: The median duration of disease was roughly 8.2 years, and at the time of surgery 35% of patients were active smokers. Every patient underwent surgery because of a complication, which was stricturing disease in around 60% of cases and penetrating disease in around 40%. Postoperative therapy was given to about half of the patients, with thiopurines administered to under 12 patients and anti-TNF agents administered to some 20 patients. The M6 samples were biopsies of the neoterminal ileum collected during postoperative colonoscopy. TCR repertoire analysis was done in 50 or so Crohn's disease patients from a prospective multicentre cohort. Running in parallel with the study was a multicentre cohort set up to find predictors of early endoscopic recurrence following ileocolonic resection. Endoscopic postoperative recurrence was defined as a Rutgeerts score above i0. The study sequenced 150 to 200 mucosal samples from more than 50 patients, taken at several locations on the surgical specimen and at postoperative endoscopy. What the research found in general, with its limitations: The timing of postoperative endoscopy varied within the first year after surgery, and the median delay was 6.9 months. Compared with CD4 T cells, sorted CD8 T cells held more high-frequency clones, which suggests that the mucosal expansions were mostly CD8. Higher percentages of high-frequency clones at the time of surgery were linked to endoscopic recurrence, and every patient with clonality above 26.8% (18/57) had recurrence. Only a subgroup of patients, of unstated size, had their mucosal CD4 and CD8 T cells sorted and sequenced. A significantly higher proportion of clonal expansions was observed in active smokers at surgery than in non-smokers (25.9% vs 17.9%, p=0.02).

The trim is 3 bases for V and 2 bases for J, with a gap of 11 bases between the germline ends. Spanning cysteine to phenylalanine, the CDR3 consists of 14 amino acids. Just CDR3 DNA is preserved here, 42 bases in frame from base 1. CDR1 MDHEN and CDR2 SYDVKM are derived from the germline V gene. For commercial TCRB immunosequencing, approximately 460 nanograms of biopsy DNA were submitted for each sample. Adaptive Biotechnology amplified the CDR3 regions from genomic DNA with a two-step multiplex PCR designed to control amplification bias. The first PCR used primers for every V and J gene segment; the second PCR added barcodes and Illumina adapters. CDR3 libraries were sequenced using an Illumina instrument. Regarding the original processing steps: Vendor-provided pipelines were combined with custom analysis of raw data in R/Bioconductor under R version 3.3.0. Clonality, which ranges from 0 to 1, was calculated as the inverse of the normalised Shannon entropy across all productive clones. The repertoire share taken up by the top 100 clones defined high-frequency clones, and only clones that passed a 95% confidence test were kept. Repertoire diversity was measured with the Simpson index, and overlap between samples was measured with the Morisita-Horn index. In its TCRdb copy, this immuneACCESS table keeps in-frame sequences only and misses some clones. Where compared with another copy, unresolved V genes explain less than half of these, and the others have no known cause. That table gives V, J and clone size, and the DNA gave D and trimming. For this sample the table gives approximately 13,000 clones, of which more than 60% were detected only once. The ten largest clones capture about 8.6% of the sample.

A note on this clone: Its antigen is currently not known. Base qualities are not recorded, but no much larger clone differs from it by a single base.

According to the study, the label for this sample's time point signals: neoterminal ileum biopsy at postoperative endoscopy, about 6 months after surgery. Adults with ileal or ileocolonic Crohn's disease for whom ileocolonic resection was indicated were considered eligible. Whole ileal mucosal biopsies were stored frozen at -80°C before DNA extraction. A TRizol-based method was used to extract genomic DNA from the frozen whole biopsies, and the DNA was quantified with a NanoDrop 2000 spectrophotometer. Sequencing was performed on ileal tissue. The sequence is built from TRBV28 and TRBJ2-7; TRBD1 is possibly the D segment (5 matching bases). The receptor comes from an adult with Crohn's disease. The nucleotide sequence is TGTGCCAGCAGTTTCGAAGACAGAGCCTACGAGCAGTACTTC. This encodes CASSFEDRAYEQYF.